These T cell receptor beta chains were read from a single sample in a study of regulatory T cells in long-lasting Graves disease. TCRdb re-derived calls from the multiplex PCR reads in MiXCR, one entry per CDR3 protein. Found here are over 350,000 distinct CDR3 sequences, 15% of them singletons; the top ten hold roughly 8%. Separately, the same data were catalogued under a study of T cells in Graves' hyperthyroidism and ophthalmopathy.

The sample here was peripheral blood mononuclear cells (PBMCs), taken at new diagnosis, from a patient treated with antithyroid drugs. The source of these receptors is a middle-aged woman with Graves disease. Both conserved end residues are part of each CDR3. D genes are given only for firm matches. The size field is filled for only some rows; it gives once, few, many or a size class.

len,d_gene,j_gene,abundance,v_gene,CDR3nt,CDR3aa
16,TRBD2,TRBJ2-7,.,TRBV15,TGTGCCACCAGCAGCGAAAGCGGGAGTCACTCCTACGGGCAGTACTTC,CATSSESGSHSYGQYF
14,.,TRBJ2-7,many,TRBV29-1,TGCAGCGTTGAAGACTCCGGACCCACCTACGAGCAGTACTTC,CSVEDSGPTYEQYF
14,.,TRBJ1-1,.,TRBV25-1,TGTGCCAGCAGTGGGGGATATTCGAACACTGAAGCTTTCTTT,CASSGGYSNTEAFF
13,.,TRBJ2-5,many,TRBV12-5,TGTGCTAGTGGGGACGGGAACCAAGAGACCCAGTACTTC,CASGDGNQETQYF
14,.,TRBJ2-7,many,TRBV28,TGTGCCAGCAGTCTCGGGACTCCCAGCGACGAGCAGTACTTC,CASSLGTPSDEQYF
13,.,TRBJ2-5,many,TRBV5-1,TGCGCCAGCAGAACGGGCCGTTTAGAGACCCAGTACTTC,CASRTGRLETQYF
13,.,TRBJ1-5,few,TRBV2,TGTGCCAGCAGGGACGATAGCAATCAGCCCCAGCATTTT,CASRDDSNQPQHF
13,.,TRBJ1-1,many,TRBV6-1,TGTGCCAGCAGTGATTGGGGAAACACTGAAGCTTTCTTT,CASSDWGNTEAFF
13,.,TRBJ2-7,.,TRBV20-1,TGCAGTGCTAGTAATCAGGACAACTACGAGCAGTACTTC,CSASNQDNYEQYF
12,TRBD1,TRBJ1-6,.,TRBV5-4,TGTGCCAGCAGCTTGGGACAGGGGGCTCTCCACTTT,CASSLGQGALHF
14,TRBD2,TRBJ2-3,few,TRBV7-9,TGTGCCAGCAGCCCTGTGCGGGAGAGGGATACGCAGTATTTT,CASSPVRERDTQYF
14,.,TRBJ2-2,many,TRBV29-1,TGCAGCGTTGACCCAGGGACTAACACCGGGGAGCTGTTTTTT,CSVDPGTNTGELFF
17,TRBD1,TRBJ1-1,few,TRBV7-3,TGTGCCAGCAGCTTAACGTCAGGACAGGGGGGTCGGACTGAAGCTTTCTTT,CASSLTSGQGGRTEAFF
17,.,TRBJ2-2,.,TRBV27,TGTGCCAGCAGTTTAGGGACTCCCCGTGCGGTGGGGCGTGAGCTGTTTTTT,CASSLGTPRAVGRELFF
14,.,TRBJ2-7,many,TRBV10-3,TGTGCCATCAGTGATAGGGGGAGGTCCTACGAGCAGTACTTC,CAISDRGRSYEQYF
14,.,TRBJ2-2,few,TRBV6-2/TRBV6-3,TGTGCCAGCAGTTACTTAAGGGGTGCCGGGGAGCTGTTTTTT,CASSYLRGAGELFF
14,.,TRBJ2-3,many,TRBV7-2,TGTGCCAGCAGCATCTCTAGCGCCCAAGATACGCAGTATTTT,CASSISSAQDTQYF
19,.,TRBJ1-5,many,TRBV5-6,TGTGCCAGCAGCTGCCCCTTGGCAGGGTGCGAAAGTAGCAATCAGCCCCAGCATTTT,CASSCPLAGCESSNQPQHF
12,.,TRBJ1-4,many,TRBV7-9,TGTGCCAGCAGAAGCCCTAATGAAAAACTGTTTTTT,CASRSPNEKLFF
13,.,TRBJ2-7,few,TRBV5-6,TGTGCCAGCCCCCAAGGGGCCATCTACGAGCAGTACTTC,CASPQGAIYEQYF
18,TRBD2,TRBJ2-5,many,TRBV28,TGTGCCAGCAGTAAAGGACTAGCGGGGCGTTTGAGGGATGAGACCCAGTACTTC,CASSKGLAGRLRDETQYF
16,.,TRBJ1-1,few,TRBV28,TGTGCCACTCAGTCAACCTCGGGGGGCATAAACACTGAAGCTTTCTTT,CATQSTSGGINTEAFF
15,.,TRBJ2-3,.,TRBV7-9,TGTGCCACGCGGGTCCGGGAATTAAGCACAGATACGCAGTATTTT,CATRVRELSTDTQYF
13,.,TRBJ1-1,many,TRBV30,TGTGCCTGGAGTAGGCCCCCCGGGGTACGGGCTTTCTTT,CAWSRPPGVRAFF
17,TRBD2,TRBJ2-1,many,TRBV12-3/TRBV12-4,TGTGCCAGCAGTTTACCTGGGGCGGGAGGGCCGAAATATGAGCAGTTCTTC,CASSLPGAGGPKYEQFF
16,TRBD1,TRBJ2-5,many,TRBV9,TGTGCCAGCAGCGTAGGTGCCCGGGACAGCCAAGAGACCCAGTACTTC,CASSVGARDSQETQYF
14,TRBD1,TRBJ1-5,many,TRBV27,TGTGCCAGCCTCGGGACTGAACAGGGGCAGCCCCAGCATTTT,CASLGTEQGQPQHF
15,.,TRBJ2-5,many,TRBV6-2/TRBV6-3,TGTGCCAGCAGTTACTCGATCCTGAGGGGGGAGACCCAGTACTTC,CASSYSILRGETQYF
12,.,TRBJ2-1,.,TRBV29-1,TGCAGCGTAGATGAAAGGGGGTATGAGCAGTTCTTC,CSVDERGYEQFF
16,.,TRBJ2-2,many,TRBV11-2,TGTGCCAGCAGCTTTCGAGGGGGAACGAACACCGGGGAGCTGTTTTTT,CASSFRGGTNTGELFF
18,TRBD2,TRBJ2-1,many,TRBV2,TGTGCCAGCAAGGGAGCGGCGGGAGTTTTTCTCTCCTACAATGAGCAGTTCTTC,CASKGAAGVFLSYNEQFF
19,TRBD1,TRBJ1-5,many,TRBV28,TGTGCCAGCAGGGGCCAAAGGGGACAGGAGGTACTTAGCAATCAGCCCCAGCATTTT,CASRGQRGQEVLSNQPQHF
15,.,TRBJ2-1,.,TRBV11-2,TGTGCCAGCAGCTTAGCCCAGGGCCGTTACAATGAGCAGTTCTTC,CASSLAQGRYNEQFF
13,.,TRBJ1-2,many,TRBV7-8,TGTGCCAGCAGCCGTTACATGGAAGACGGCTACACCTTC,CASSRYMEDGYTF
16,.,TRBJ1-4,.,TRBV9,TGTGCCAGCAGCGCAACCGACAGCGCAACTAATGGAAAACTGTTTTTT,CASSATDSATNGKLFF
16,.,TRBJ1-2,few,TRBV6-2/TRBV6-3,TGTGCCAGCAGTTCTGCAGTCGGGGGGCGAGGCTATGGCTACACCTTC,CASSSAVGGRGYGYTF
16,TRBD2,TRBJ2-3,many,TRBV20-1,TGCAGTGCTAGAGATGTAGGGGCGGGAGCTAGTGATACGCAGTATTTT,CSARDVGAGASDTQYF
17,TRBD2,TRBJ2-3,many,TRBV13,TGTGCCAGCAGCTTTCTCAAGCGGGAGGGCCCCGCAGATACGCAGTATTTT,CASSFLKREGPADTQYF
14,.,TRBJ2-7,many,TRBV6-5,TGTGCCAGCAGTTATTCGAGCATCACCTACGAGCAGTACTTC,CASSYSSITYEQYF
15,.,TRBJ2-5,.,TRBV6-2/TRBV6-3,TGTGCCAGCAGTTACTCGAATAGGGTCCAAGAGACCCAGTACTTC,CASSYSNRVQETQYF
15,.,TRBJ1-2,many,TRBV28,TGTGCCAGCAGTTGGGGGGCGGCCTCTAACTATGGCTACACCTTC,CASSWGAASNYGYTF
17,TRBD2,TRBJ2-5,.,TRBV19,TGTGCCAGTAGTTTTGGACTAGCGGGAGAGGACCAAGAGACCCAGTACTTC,CASSFGLAGEDQETQYF
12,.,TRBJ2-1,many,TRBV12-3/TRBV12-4,TGTGCCAGCAGTTTAGCTAACAATGAGCAGTTCTTC,CASSLANNEQFF
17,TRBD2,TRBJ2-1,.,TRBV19,TGTGCCAGTAGCGTCCTCCGAGGACTAGCGGGAGCCGGTGAGCAGTTCTTC,CASSVLRGLAGAGEQFF
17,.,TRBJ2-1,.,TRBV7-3,TGTGCCAGCAGCTTAGGGCCTAGCGAGACCTCCTACAATGAGCAGTTCTTC,CASSLGPSETSYNEQFF
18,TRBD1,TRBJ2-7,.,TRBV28,TGTGCCAGCAGTTTTCTGTGGGCCGGGACAGGGACATCCTACGAGCAGTACTTC,CASSFLWAGTGTSYEQYF
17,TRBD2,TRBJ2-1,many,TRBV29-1,TGCAGCGTTGATGGACTAGCGGGGTTGAGCTCCTACAATGAGCAGTTCTTC,CSVDGLAGLSSYNEQFF
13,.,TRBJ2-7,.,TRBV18,TGTGCCAGCTCACCCGGAAGAAGAAGCGAGCAGTACTTC,CASSPGRRSEQYF
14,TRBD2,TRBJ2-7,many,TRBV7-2,TGTGCCAGCAGCTCCACTAGCGACACCGTCGAGCAGTACTTC,CASSSTSDTVEQYF
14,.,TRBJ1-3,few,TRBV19,TGTGCCAGTAGTATAGCGACAGATCGAAACACCATATATTTT,CASSIATDRNTIYF
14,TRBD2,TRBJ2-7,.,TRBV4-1,TGCGCCAGCAGCCAAGAGGGAGGGCCGGGGGAGCAGTACTTC,CASSQEGGPGEQYF